Each of the 18 T cell receptor beta chains below was sequenced from the same sample in a study of blood T cell repertoires in COVID-19. Sequencing used immunoSEQ multiplex PCR; TCRdb keeps in-frame clones, though not all of them. The sample shows 190,000 or so clones, roughly 90% of them seen only once. The sample comprised PBMCs or T cells enriched from blood (not recorded which). These receptors came from a woman in her thirties who had been exposed to COVID-19.

As regards this clone: This sample also contains other DNA sequences that code for the same CDR3. The chain employs TRBV3-1 (or the pseudogene TRBV3-2) and TRBJ2-2; D is unclear. V lost 4 bases, J lost 5 bases, and 5 bases lay in between. Germline CDR1 LGHDT, CDR2 YNNKEL (reference sequence). CDR3 length: 12 amino acids. CDR3 loop: CASSLQTGELFF. CDR3 nucleotides: TGTGCCAGCAGCCTTCAGACCGGGGAGCTGTTTTTT.

In nucleotides, the CDR3 is TGTGCCAGTGGAGGGGAATCGGACCCAAGGAATAATGAAAAACTGTTTTTT. Its translation is CASGGESDPRNNEKLFF. The chain combines TRBV19 with TRBJ1-4, with D possibly being TRBD1 (5 bases). The germline V gene has CDR1 LNHDA and CDR2 SQIVND (reference sequence). Deletions cut 8 bases from V and 4 bases from J, with 23 bases between. The CDR3 has 17 amino acids.

This clone was seen a handful of times. The chain couples TRBV7-8 to TRBJ2-1; D perhaps matches TRBD1 (6 bases). Germline values: CDR1 SGHVS, CDR2 FQNEAQ. The germline V and J ends were trimmed by 8 bases and 0 bases, with 20 bases remaining between them. CDR3 length: 17 residues. In DNA, the CDR3 is TGTGCCAGCGCTTTGAATCAGGGGATGAGCTCCTACAATGAGCAGTTCTTC. This translates into CASALNQGMSSYNEQFF.

This rearrangement joins TRBV9 to TRBJ1-3; no reliable D call. The V end was cut by 3 bases, the J end by 4 bases, with 11 bases between. This CDR3 is 14 amino acids long. In germline, CDR1 is SGDLS, CDR2 YYNGEE. The CDR3 loop is CASSDLSGGNTIYF. CDR3 in DNA: TGTGCCAGCAGCGATTTGAGCGGGGGAAACACCATATATTTT. Combining the CDR3 with reference TRBV9 and TRBJ1-3 gives the whole variable domain DSGVTQTPKHLITATGQRVTLRCSPRSGDLSVYWYQQSLDQGLQFLIQYYNGEERAKGNILERFSAQQFPDLHSELNLSSLELGDSALYFCASSDLSGGNTIYFGEGSWLTVV.

The chain links TRBV5-1 to TRBJ2-7, with TRBD1 matching over 8 bases. This CDR3 has 14 residues. Germline V gene lookup returns CDR1 SGHRS and CDR2 YFSETQ. Trimming removed 5 bases from V and 3 bases from J; junction bases left unmatched: 7. The CDR3 spells CASSSTGENYEQYF. The DNA of the CDR3 is TGCGCCAGCAGTTCGACAGGGGAAAACTACGAGCAGTACTTC.

The J gene is TRBJ2-1, the V gene TRBV9; 15 bases match TRBD2. Germline CDR1 and CDR2: SGDLS and YYNGEE. This CDR3 has 19 amino acids. The J segment lost 4 bases and the V segment lost 1 base, leaving 9 bases of the junction unmatched. CDR3 sequence reads: CASSVRVDGTSGGYNEQFF. As DNA, the CDR3 is TGTGCCAGCAGCGTAAGGGTAGATGGGACTAGCGGGGGGTACAATGAGCAGTTCTTC.

CDR3 nucleotides: TGTGCCAGCAGTGAAGGGGGGGCTGCGGGACTAGCTCTGTACGAGCAGTACTTC. Translation: CASSEGGAAGLALYEQYF. The chain links TRBV2 to TRBJ2-7, with 9 bases matching TRBD2. This CDR3 has 18 amino acids. V was pared by 1 base and J by 4 bases, with 14 bases of the junction left unmatched. CDR1 and CDR2 (germline): SNHLY, FYNNEI.

The V gene is TRBV6-5, the J gene TRBJ1-2; TRBD1 agrees at 8 bases. Germline V gene data show CDR1 as MNHEY and CDR2 as SVGAGI. This CDR3 is built from 13 residues. The V and J ends lost 6 bases and 9 bases, in that order; junction bases with no gene match: 9. The CDR3 region is CASRPQGALSYTF. The CDR3 DNA reads as TGTGCCAGCAGGCCCCAGGGGGCGTTAAGCTACACCTTC.

The V call is TRBV9, the J call TRBJ1-2, with TRBD1 identical over 9 bases. Germline values: CDR1 SGDLS, CDR2 YYNGEE. The CDR3 has 15 amino acids. Unmatched junction bases numbered 8, after V lost 4 bases and J lost 4 bases. The CDR3 region is CASSSGTGSLYGYTF. The CDR3 DNA sequence: TGTGCCAGCAGCTCCGGGACAGGGAGTCTCTATGGCTACACCTTC.

In this sample, this clone turned up once. The chain uses TRBV7-2 and TRBJ2-1; 7 nucleotides align to TRBD2. The junction had 8 bases not matched to a gene; V was cut back by 5 bases and J by 7 bases. CDR3 length: 14 amino acids. CDR1 is SGHTA and CDR2 is FQGNSA in the germline V gene. CDR3 in DNA: TGTGCCAGCAGCCCCGGACTAGTTTGGAATGAGCAGTTCTTC. Translating gives CASSPGLVWNEQFF.

The chain recombines TRBV3-1 (or the pseudogene TRBV3-2) with TRBJ2-5; D perhaps matches TRBD2 (6 bases). This CDR3 has 14 residues. V was clipped by 4 bases and J by 5 bases, with 14 bases between them. Germline CDR1 reads LGHDT; CDR2 reads YNNKEL (reference sequence). The CDR3: CASSPFGGVETQYF. CDR3 nucleotides: TGTGCCAGCAGCCCGTTCGGGGGTGTGGAGACCCAGTACTTC.

V gene TRBV24-1 combines with J gene TRBJ2-3; the D gene is possibly TRBD1 (5 bases). The germline gives CDR1 KGHDR, CDR2 SFDVKD. Trimming removed 7 bases at V and 0 bases at J, with 19 bases between. The CDR3 spans 17 residues. The CDR3 region is CATRAGLGQLSTDTQYF. The CDR3 region has the DNA TGTGCCACCAGAGCAGGCCTGGGGCAACTTAGCACAGATACGCAGTATTTT.

The chain carries TRBV7-8 and TRBJ2-7, with TRBD2 as a possible D gene (5 bases). This CDR3 region has 13 residues. From germline, CDR1 is SGHVS and CDR2 FQNEAQ. V lost 5 bases to trimming and J lost 2 bases, with 10 bases between them. CDR3 sequence (DNA): TGTGCCAGCAGCCCCCGGGAAGCCTACGAGCAGTACTTC. Translation: CASSPREAYEQYF. Full variable domain (remainder filled in from reference TRBV7-8 and TRBJ2-7): GAGVSQSPRYKVAKRGQDVALRCDPISGHVSLFWYQQALGQGPEFLTYFQNEAQLDKSGLPSDRFFAERPEGSVSTLKIQRTQQEDSAVYLCASSPREAYEQYFGPGTRLTVT.

On this clone: Relative to the germline gene, one junction end is altered; a read error may explain this. The chain links TRBV4-1 to TRBJ1-6; 8 nucleotides align to TRBD1. The CDR3 has 13 amino acids. Germline V CDR1 and CDR2: MGHRA, YSYEKL. CDR3 in amino acids: CASGTGDNSPLHF. As DNA, the CDR3 is TGCGCCAGCGGGACAGGTGATAACTCACCCCTCCACTTT.

The V gene is TRBV5-1, the J gene TRBJ1-1; 9 nucleotides line up with TRBD1. CDR1 and CDR2 from the germline V gene are SGHRS and YFSETQ. V was clipped by 4 bases and J by 6 bases; unmatched bases: 7. The CDR3 spans 14 residues. The CDR3 bases are TGCGCCAGCAGCCCCGGACAGGGGAAGGCTGAAGCTTTCTTT. It specifies CASSPGQGKAEAFF.

J is TRBJ2-7 and V is TRBV7-6; D perhaps matches TRBD2 (6 bases). Germline V CDR1 and CDR2: SGHVS, FNYEAQ. Trimming stripped 1 base from V and 3 bases from J, with 10 bases between. The CDR3 sequence is 14 residues long. The DNA for the CDR3 is TGTGCCAGCAGCTTAGTGGAGGGGAACTACGAGCAGTACTTC. It yields the protein CASSLVEGNYEQYF.

The chain is built from TRBV5-1 and TRBJ1-4, with D perhaps TRBD1 (6 bases). The CDR3 is 15 residues long. The germline V and J ends were trimmed by 0 bases and 4 bases, with 10 bases remaining between them. The germline V gene encodes CDR1 SGHRS and CDR2 YFSETQ. CDR3: CASSLEAGVNEKLFF. In DNA form, the CDR3 reads TGCGCCAGCAGCTTGGAGGCAGGGGTTAATGAAAAACTGTTTTTT.

This chain joins TRBV2 and TRBJ2-5, with D perhaps matching TRBD2 (6 bases). CDR1 is SNHLY, CDR2 FYNNEI, per germline. Between the trimmed V and J ends, which lost 2 bases and 1 base, there was a span of 8 bases. The CDR3 is 14 amino acids. CDR3 nucleotide sequence: TGTGCCAGCAGTGAATCGACTAGCCAAGAGACCCAGTACTTC. Translated: CASSESTSQETQYF.